This T cell receptor (beta chain) was obtained from a study of identifying expanded T cells in peripheral blood. Profiled with immunoSEQ multiplex PCR; TCRdb holds only in-frame clones, not every one. Among under 70,000 clones listed, 80% to 90% were seen once. The CDR3 is 14 amino acids. Per the germline V gene, CDR1 is MRHNA and CDR2 is SNTAGT. The trim removed 5 bases at V and 3 bases at J, leaving 1 base unmatched. The origin of this receptor is a person aged 18 to 75 in good health. The chain carries TRBV6-4 and TRBJ2-2, with 9 bases matching TRBD2. Source material: blood. CDR3 region: CASSLAGDTGELFF. CDR3 bases: TGTGCCAGCAGTTTAGCGGGAGACACCGGGGAGCTGTTTTTT.